The T cell receptor (beta chain) described here comes from a study of OX40 agonist ivuxolimab in advanced cancers. In the study overall: Patients got intravenous ivuxolimab at 0.01 to 10 mg/kg every 2 weeks. Patients with prior anti-PD-1, anti-PD-L1 or anti-CTLA-4 therapy were eligible; about 41% had some. Study results and limitations: Relative to CD4+, CD8+ T cells held more expanded clones on average.

This clone has only a few counts. Antigen unknown. Clones were read by immunoSEQ multiplex PCR, and TCRdb kept only the in-frame ones, dropping some. Of over 75,000 clones listed, 80% to 95% were seen once; the top ten hold 1.1%. The V gene's germline CDR1 is SGHNT and CDR2 YYREEE (reference sequence). V lost 0 bases, J lost 8 bases, and 8 bases lay in between. The CDR3 runs 13 residues. The specimen comprised CD4+ or CD8+ T cells sorted from blood, sampled in a trial of the OX40 agonist ivuxolimab. The chain carries TRBV5-4 and TRBJ1-4, with no clear D. The source of this sequence is an adult with an advanced solid tumor such as melanoma, head and neck, liver or kidney cancer. The CDR3: CASSLGPLEKLFF. The DNA of the CDR3 is TGTGCCAGCAGCTTGGGGCCGCTAGAAAAACTGTTTTTT.